A single sample is the source of the 24 T cell receptor beta chains below, sequenced in a study of T cell repertoires in cytomegalovirus infection. Each CDR3 protein is one row after TCRdb ran MiXCR on the reads. The table records fewer than 650,000 distinct CDR3 sequences, about 39% of them present only once. These TCRs' antigens remain unknown. The source material was cultured PBMCs, sampled from culture after CMV antigen stimulation. These receptors were taken from a human donor in good health (CMV status not recorded). Some clones in this sample may be carry-over from other donors' samples.

The table lists this clonotype with a few counts. The V and J genes are TRBV27 and TRBJ1-1, with 7 positions matching TRBD1. Losses at the gene ends were 6 bases for V and 3 bases for J; bases not matched to a gene: 1. Looked up from germline, CDR1 is MNHEY and CDR2 is SMNVEV (reference sequence). The CDR3 extends over 12 amino acids. The CDR3 nucleotides read TGTGCCAGCAGAGGGGGCTACACTGAAGCTTTCTTT. Amino acids: CASRGGYTEAFF.

The CDR3 nucleotides are TGCGCCAGCAGAGACAGCCAAGATACGCAGTATTTT. It yields the protein CASRDSQDTQYF. The genes are TRBV5-1 and TRBJ2-3, with a weak D call TRBD1 (5 bases). Looked up from germline, CDR1 is SGHRS and CDR2 is YFSETQ. This CDR3 comprises 12 residues. The germline V and J ends were trimmed by 5 bases and 5 bases, with 9 bases remaining between them.

This clonotype was seen only once. This sequence joins TRBV6-6 and TRBJ1-1; D gene ambiguous. Trimming left V 5 bases short and J 6 bases short, with 13 bases between. Germline assignment: CDR1 MNHNY and CDR2 SVGAGI (reference sequence). The CDR3 is made up of 13 amino acids. The CDR3 protein is CASSANTRAEAFF. CDR3 DNA sequence: TGTGCCAGCAGTGCCAACACTCGGGCTGAAGCTTTCTTT.

This clonotype occurred a few times. This chain uses TRBV20-1 with TRBJ2-3; D is perhaps TRBD2 (5 bases). Trimming shortened V by 6 bases and J by 3 bases, and 16 bases separated the two germline ends. Germline V gene data show CDR1 as DFQATT and CDR2 as SNEGSKA (reference sequence). This CDR3 region has 14 residues. The CDR3: CSAGILTGTDTQYF. CDR3 DNA: TGCAGTGCCGGGATTCTGACGGGGACAGATACGCAGTATTTT.

This rearrangement joins TRBV4-1 to TRBJ2-5, with 13 bases matching TRBD2. The CDR3 runs 16 residues. Germline assignment: CDR1 MGHRA and CDR2 YSYEKL. V lost 2 bases to trimming and J lost 5 bases; unmatched junction nucleotides: 5. CDR3 sequence reads: CASSQLGLAGRETQYF. CDR3 sequence (DNA): TGCGCCAGCAGCCAACTGGGACTAGCGGGACGGGAGACCCAGTACTTC.

The V and J genes are TRBV24-1 and TRBJ2-5; weak D call: TRBD2 (7 bases). The CDR3 is 16 residues long. Germline-derived CDR1 and CDR2 are KGHDR and SFDVKD. V was pared by 3 bases and J by 5 bases, with 18 bases between. The CDR3, as DNA: TGTGCCACCAGTGATCCTCGGGGGGCCGACCGGGAGACCCAGTACTTC. It specifies CATSDPRGADRETQYF.

The table lists this clonotype with a few counts. This chain joins TRBV7-9 and TRBJ2-1; 11 bases map to TRBD2. The CDR3 sequence is 13 residues long. The J segment lost 8 bases and the V segment lost 10 bases, leaving 7 bases of the junction unmatched. Per germline, CDR1 SEHNR and CDR2 FQNEAQ (reference sequence). CDR3 protein: CAKGLAESHEQFF. Here the CDR3 DNA reads TGTGCCAAGGGACTAGCGGAGTCCCATGAGCAGTTCTTC.

Only a few counts were recorded for this clonotype. V is TRBV11-2 and J is TRBJ2-2, with no clear D. V was clipped by 0 bases and J by 2 bases, with 7 bases between them. The CDR3 consists of 15 residues. The germline V gene encodes CDR1 SGHAT and CDR2 FQNNGV. CDR3 nucleotide sequence: TGTGCCAGCAGCTTAGAACGGAGAAACACCGGGGAGCTGTTTTTT. It translates to CASSLERRNTGELFF.

The chain combines TRBV6-1 with TRBJ1-1; a weak D match, TRBD1 (5 bases). V lost 4 bases and J 2 bases, leaving 8 bases between the germline ends. The CDR3 loop spans 13 amino acids. Germline lookup yields CDR1 MNHNS and CDR2 SASEGT. The CDR3 bases are TGTGCCAGCAGTGTCGGGGCTAACACTGAAGCTTTCTTT. The encoded protein is CASSVGANTEAFF.

This clonotype was observed a few times. V and J are TRBV7-9 and TRBJ2-3, with 14 positions matching TRBD2. From germline, CDR1 is SEHNR and CDR2 FQNEAQ (reference sequence). The CDR3 has 20 residues. Trimming cost V 5 bases and J 2 bases; bases outside gene matches: 15. The CDR3, as DNA: TGTGCCAGCAGCAACCCCGTGGGACTAGCGGGAGAGGGGGTCACAGATACGCAGTATTTT. Its protein is CASSNPVGLAGEGVTDTQYF.

This rearrangement joins TRBV14 to TRBJ2-5; D tentatively fits TRBD1 or TRBD2 (5 bases each). Trimming pared 5 bases from V and 7 bases from J, leaving 14 bases between. The CDR3 runs to 13 residues. Germline CDR1 and CDR2: SGHDN and FVKESK. In DNA, the CDR3 is TGTGCCAGCAGCTTCCCTGGGACCGGGACCCAGTACTTC. The encoded protein is CASSFPGTGTQYF.

The chain is built from TRBV7-6 and TRBJ1-2, with unresolved D. Per germline, CDR1 SGHVS and CDR2 FNYEAQ. The CDR3 covers 16 residues. Trimming removed 5 bases from V and 3 bases from J, with 19 bases in between. CDR3 sequence (DNA): TGTGCCAGCAGCCCAATTAGGGTGGCGATCGACTATGGCTACACCTTC. This translates into CASSPIRVAIDYGYTF.

This clonotype was counted only a few times. This sequence joins TRBV5-5 and TRBJ1-6; weak D call: TRBD1 (5 bases). CDR1 is SGHKS and CDR2 is YYEKEE in the germline V gene (reference sequence). This CDR3 has 17 amino acids. Trimming shortened V by 3 bases and J by 7 bases, and 20 bases separated the two germline ends. This CDR3 reads CASSSSGTITWNSPLHF. The CDR3 DNA is TGTGCCAGCAGCTCATCCGGGACGATAACGTGGAATTCACCCCTCCACTTT. The full variable domain, with the rest looked up from reference TRBV5-5 and TRBJ1-6, is DAGVTQSPTHLIKTRGQQVTLRCSPISGHKSVSWYQQVLGQGPQFIFQYYEKEERGRGNFPDRFSARQFPNYSSELNVNALLLGDSALYLCASSSSGTITWNSPLHFGNGTRLTVT.

This clonotype was counted at least ten times. This chain joins TRBV7-2 and TRBJ2-2, with TRBD2 matching 7 bases. The germline gives CDR1 SGHTA, CDR2 FQGNSA. Trimming removed 1 base from V and 7 bases from J; junction bases left unmatched: 9. This CDR3 is built from 16 residues. The CDR3 reads CASSLGPLAASGELFF. The DNA of the CDR3 is TGTGCCAGCAGCTTAGGTCCCCTAGCGGCGAGCGGGGAGCTGTTTTTT.

This sequence joins TRBV3-1 and TRBJ1-5, with D unresolved. The germline gives CDR1 LGHDT, CDR2 YNNKEL (reference sequence). The CDR3 runs 13 residues. V gave up 1 base and J gave up 5 bases, with 6 bases separating them. The CDR3, as DNA: TGTGCCAGCAGCCAAGCCGGGGATCAGCCCCAGCATTTT. Translated: CASSQAGDQPQHF.

The sample holds a few counts of this clonotype. V usage is TRBV7-8 and J usage is TRBJ2-3, with no clear D. CDR1 SGHVS and CDR2 FQNEAQ come from the germline V gene. V dropped 5 bases and J dropped 2 bases, with 8 bases sitting between them. The CDR3 consists of 13 residues. The CDR3 protein is CASSMEYTDTQYF. For the CDR3, the DNA is TGTGCCAGCAGCATGGAGTACACAGATACGCAGTATTTT. The variable domain in full, completed from reference TRBV7-8 and TRBJ2-3, reads GAGVSQSPRYKVAKRGQDVALRCDPISGHVSLFWYQQALGQGPEFLTYFQNEAQLDKSGLPSDRFFAERPEGSVSTLKIQRTQQEDSAVYLCASSMEYTDTQYFGPGTRLTVL.

This chain uses TRBV11-2 with TRBJ2-1; D ambiguous. The V gene lost 5 bases and the J gene lost 0 bases, with 11 bases spanning the gap. Germline values: CDR1 SGHAT, CDR2 FQNNGV. This CDR3 is 15 amino acids long. This CDR3 is CASSPQSSSYNEQFF. CDR3 nucleotide sequence: TGTGCCAGCAGCCCTCAAAGTTCCTCCTACAATGAGCAGTTCTTC.

The V and J genes are TRBV5-4 and TRBJ2-7; tentatively, D is TRBD2 (5 bases). Germline CDR1 reads SGHNT; CDR2 reads YYREEE (reference sequence). CDR3 length: 16 amino acids. Deletions cut 4 bases from V and 0 bases from J, with 17 bases between. The CDR3 DNA reads as TGTGCCAGCAGCCTAGCCTCGGGCCATAGCTCCTACGAGCAGTACTTC. The encoded protein is CASSLASGHSSYEQYF.

This clonotype has ten or more counts. The rearrangement links TRBV7-2 to TRBJ2-3, with D unclear. Looked up from germline, CDR1 is SGHTA and CDR2 is FQGNSA. V dropped 2 bases and J dropped 5 bases, with 14 bases sitting between them. There are 15 residues in the CDR3. The CDR3 nucleotides are TGTGCCAGCAGCTTAATGGTGGCAGAAGGAGATACGCAGTATTTT. Its protein product is CASSLMVAEGDTQYF.

The V gene is TRBV12-3 or TRBV12-4, the J gene TRBJ1-6; 9 positions match TRBD1. The length of the CDR3 is 14 residues. Trimming took 4 bases from V and 7 from J; bases not matched to a gene: 2. The CDR3 DNA sequence: TGTGCCAGCAGTTGGACAGGGGTAAATTCACCCCTCCACTTT. It specifies CASSWTGVNSPLHF.

This clonotype was recorded at least ten times. The J gene is TRBJ2-1, the V gene TRBV12-3 or TRBV12-4; 8 bases are shared with TRBD2. V shed 7 bases and J 4 bases; nucleotides not matched to a gene: 9. The CDR3 is 15 amino acids. The CDR3 DNA reads as TGTGCCAGCACCTTGGGCACTAGCGGTTACAATGAGCAGTTCTTC. It translates to CASTLGTSGYNEQFF.

This rearrangement joins TRBV7-6 to TRBJ1-1, with 7 bases aligning to TRBD1. V dropped 0 bases and J dropped 11; count of bases not matched to a gene: 6. The CDR3 consists of 13 residues. Germline V CDR1 and CDR2: SGHVS, FNYEAQ. CDR3: CASSLAVRGLAFF. CDR3 DNA: TGTGCCAGCAGCTTAGCAGTAAGGGGGCTGGCTTTCTTT. The full variable domain, with the rest looked up from reference TRBV7-6 and TRBJ1-1, is GAGVSQSPRYKVTKRGQDVALRCDPISGHVSLYWYRQALGQGPEFLTYFNYEAQQDKSGLPNDRFSAERPEGSISTLTIQRTEQRDSAMYRCASSLAVRGLAFFGQGTRLTVV.

Notes on this clonotype: Just one base apart from a much larger clone, this may be a read error. The chain combines TRBV7-8 with TRBJ1-2; D call uncertain. V lost 1 base to trimming and J lost 0 bases, with 3 bases between them. Germline V lookup: CDR1 SGHVS, CDR2 FQNEAQ. This CDR3 has 13 amino acids. The CDR3 sequence is CASSLVSNYGYTF. CDR3 sequence (DNA): TGTGCCAGCAGCTTAGTGTCTAACTATGGCTACACCTTC.

This chain joins TRBV2 and TRBJ2-1; 7 positions agree with TRBD2. The CDR3 extends over 16 amino acids. Germline values: CDR1 SNHLY, CDR2 FYNNEI. Trimming removed 0 bases from V and 6 bases from J; junction bases left unmatched: 8. CDR3 coding DNA: TGTGCCAGCAGTGAAGCGCTGGGGCTAGCGGCCAATGAGCAGTTCTTC. It encodes CASSEALGLAANEQFF.